These 15 T cell receptor beta chains share one sample of origin, sequenced in a study of radiotherapy plus CTLA-4 blockade in lung cancer. The table came from immunoSEQ multiplex PCR; TCRdb's copy has only in-frame clones and leaves some out. Of some 94,000 clones detected, 82% appear once; the ten largest clones hold roughly 24%. The material sequenced was peripheral blood, taken from a patient treated with radiotherapy plus ipilimumab. Source of these receptors: a human donor with non-small cell lung cancer that progressed on radiotherapy plus ipilimumab.

The table lists this clone with a few counts. The gene calls are TRBV7-9 and TRBJ2-1; 11 nucleotides match TRBD2. Germline CDR1 is SEHNR and CDR2 is FQNEAQ (reference sequence). The junction had 4 bases not matched to a gene; V was cut back by 3 bases and J by 0 bases. The CDR3 totals 17 residues. The CDR3 loop is CASSLSSGRYSYNEQFF. In DNA, the CDR3 is TGTGCCAGCAGCTTGTCTAGCGGGAGGTACTCCTACAATGAGCAGTTCTTC.

The chain couples TRBV6-1 to TRBJ2-1; 9 positions agree with TRBD2. This CDR3 contains 15 residues. The germline gives CDR1 MNHNS, CDR2 SASEGT. V was pared by 2 bases and J by 6 bases, with 5 bases of the junction left unmatched. CDR3 nucleotides: TGTGCCAGCAGTGAACGACTAGCGGCCTCCAATGAGCAGTTCTTC. It is translated as CASSERLAASNEQFF.

This clone was detected only a few times. The CDR3 bases are TGTGCCAGCAGCTTGGGACAGGGGTACCATGAGCAGTTCTTC. It translates to CASSLGQGYHEQFF. The V gene is TRBV5-8, the J gene TRBJ2-1; TRBD1 aligns across 8 bases. CDR1 is SGHTS, CDR2 YDEGEE, per germline. The CDR3 length is 14 residues. Trimming took 0 bases from V and 8 from J; bases not matched to a gene: 4. Full variable domain (outside the CDR3, taken from reference TRBV5-8 and TRBJ2-1): EAGVTQSPTHLIKTRGQQATLRCSPISGHTSVYWYQQALGLGLQFLLWYDEGEERNRGNFPPRFSGRQFPNYSSELNVNALELEDSALYLCASSLGQGYHEQFFGPGTRLTVL.

This chain links TRBV4-1 with TRBJ1-2; D gene uncertain. Germline values: CDR1 MGHRA, CDR2 YSYEKL. This CDR3 comprises 13 residues. V was cut by 1 base and J by 5 bases, with 8 bases left in between. This chain's CDR3 is CASSQVSQYGYTF. The CDR3 nucleotides are TGCGCCAGCAGCCAAGTATCACAGTATGGCTACACCTTC.

In its sample, this clone was seen a few times. The chain is built from TRBV5-3 and TRBJ1-4; possibly TRBD1 for D (6 bases). TRBV5-3 is sorted into the ORF group, with uncertain function. With 4 bases removed from V and 5 bases from J, the gap between germline ends came to 18 bases. The CDR3 runs 16 residues. As DNA, the CDR3 is TGTGCCAGAAGCCACCGACAGGAGTCTCAGAATGAAAAACTGTTTTTT. It encodes CARSHRQESQNEKLFF.

The chain uses TRBV18 and TRBJ2-1; TRBD1 aligns across 9 bases. The CDR3 has 15 residues. Germline loops: CDR1 KGHSH, CDR2 LQKENI. Unmatched junction bases numbered 4, after V lost 2 bases and J lost 5 bases. In DNA, the CDR3 is TGTGCCAGCTCACCATCGTGGGACAGGGACAATGAGCAGTTCTTC. Residues: CASSPSWDRDNEQFF.

The V gene is TRBV6-1, the J gene TRBJ2-5, with 12 bases aligning to TRBD2. The germline CDR1 and CDR2 sequences are MNHNS and SASEGT. The V segment lost 7 bases and the J segment 5 bases; nucleotides outside the gene matches: 8. The CDR3 runs 15 residues. CDR3 nucleotide sequence: TGTGCCAGCAACACCCACACTAGCGGGGGGGAGACCCAGTACTTC. Translated: CASNTHTSGGETQYF.

This clone came up a few times. This sequence joins TRBV19 and TRBJ1-5; 10 bases line up with TRBD1. J gave up 3 bases and V 5 bases, and 4 bases lay outside the gene matches. This CDR3 comprises 15 residues. Germline V gene data show CDR1 as LNHDA and CDR2 as SQIVND (reference sequence). The CDR3 region is CASSPDRGYNQPQHF. The CDR3 DNA is TGTGCCAGTAGTCCGGACAGGGGGTACAATCAGCCCCAGCATTTT.

J is TRBJ1-1 and V is TRBV5-1; tentative D call: TRBD1 (5 bases). The V gene's germline CDR1 is SGHRS and CDR2 YFSETQ. The CDR3 sequence is 14 residues long. Trimming stripped 0 bases from V and 8 bases from J, with 14 bases between. The CDR3 bases are TGCGCCAGCAGCTTGGTGGGGGACCACCGAGAAGCTTTCTTT. This sequence encodes CASSLVGDHREAFF.

V usage is TRBV10-3 and J usage is TRBJ1-5; 7 bases map to TRBD1. The CDR3 length is 16 residues. Germline CDR1 reads ENHRY; CDR2 reads SYGVKD. Germline trimming cut 0 bases from V and 7 bases from J; bases unmatched to any gene: 9. CDR3 in DNA: TGTGCCATCAGTGAGTCCCCAGGGGGAAGGGGGCAGCCCCAGCATTTT. Its translation: CAISESPGGRGQPQHF.

The chain recombines TRBV5-1 with TRBJ2-5, with TRBD2 matching over 9 bases. Germline trimming cut 4 bases from V and 4 bases from J; bases unmatched to any gene: 14. This CDR3 has 17 amino acids. CDR1 and CDR2 from the germline V gene are SGHRS and YFSETQ. The CDR3 nucleotides are TGCGCCAGCAGCCCGGGACTTGGCGGGAGGGCCTCAGAGACCCAGTACTTC. Protein sequence: CASSPGLGGRASETQYF.

This clone was picked up one time. This chain joins TRBV6-6 and TRBJ1-4; D remains ambiguous. Germline CDR1 is MNHNY and CDR2 is SVGAGI (reference sequence). The CDR3 extends over 13 amino acids. The V end was cut by 5 bases, the J end by 5 bases, with 9 bases between. CDR3 DNA: TGTGCCAGCAGTACCCACTCGAATGAAAAACTGTTTTTT. Amino acid sequence: CASSTHSNEKLFF.

The V and J genes are TRBV7-9 and TRBJ2-3; 9 bases are shared with TRBD2. CDR1 is SEHNR and CDR2 is FQNEAQ in the germline V gene (reference sequence). V lost 5 bases to trimming and J lost 2 bases; unmatched junction nucleotides: 11. The CDR3 is 17 amino acids. The CDR3 DNA is TGTGCCAGCAGCAGGAAGACTAGCGGAAAGATCACAGATACGCAGTATTTT. This sequence encodes CASSRKTSGKITDTQYF.

In the case of this clone: The junction differs from germline at one of its ends, possibly a read error. The chain uses TRBV7-7 and TRBJ2-5; 7 bases match TRBD2. Looked up from germline, CDR1 is SSHAT and CDR2 is FNYEAQ (reference sequence). This CDR3 region has 13 residues. The CDR3 bases are TGTGCTAGCAGCATAACGGGGGGTGAGACCCAGTACTTC. Encoded protein: CASSITGGETQYF.

A word on this clone: One junction end does not reproduce the germline sequence, and a read error may be involved. The J gene is TRBJ2-7, the V gene TRBV7-7; 8 bases match TRBD1. Germline V gives CDR1 SSHAT, CDR2 FNYEAQ (reference sequence). The CDR3 extends over 13 amino acids. The CDR3 nucleotides read TGTGCTAGCAGCGCCGACCGACAGGGGAGACAGTACTTC. This translates into CASSADRQGRQYF.